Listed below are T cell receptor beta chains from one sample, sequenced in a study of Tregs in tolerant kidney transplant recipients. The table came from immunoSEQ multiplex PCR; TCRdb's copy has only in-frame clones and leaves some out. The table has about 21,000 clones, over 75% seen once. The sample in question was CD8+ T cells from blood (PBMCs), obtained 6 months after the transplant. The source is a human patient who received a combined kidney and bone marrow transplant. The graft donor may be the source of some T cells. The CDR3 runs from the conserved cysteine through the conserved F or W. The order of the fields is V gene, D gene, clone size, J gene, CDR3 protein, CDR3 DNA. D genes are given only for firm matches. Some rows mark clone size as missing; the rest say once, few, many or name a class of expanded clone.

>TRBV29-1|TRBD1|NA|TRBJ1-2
CSVEASDRALGYTF
TGCAGCGTTGAAGCGTCGGACAGGGCCTTGGGCTACACCTTC
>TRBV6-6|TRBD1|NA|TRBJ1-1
CASSYGTVEAFF
TGTGCCAGCAGTTACGGGACAGTTGAAGCTTTCTTT
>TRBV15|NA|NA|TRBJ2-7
CATSLEGWPYEQYF
TGTGCCACCAGCTTGGAGGGTTGGCCCTACGAGCAGTACTTC
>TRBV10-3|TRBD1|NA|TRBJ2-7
CATRDRGSYEQYF
TGTGCCACTCGGGACAGGGGCTCCTACGAGCAGTACTTC
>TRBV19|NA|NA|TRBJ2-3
CASSSRLVRSTDTQYF
TGTGCCAGTAGTAGCAGACTTGTTCGTAGCACAGATACGCAGTATTTT
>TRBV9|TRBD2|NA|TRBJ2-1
CASSVALLAGVDNEQFF
TGTGCCAGCAGCGTAGCCCTCTTAGCGGGAGTGGACAATGAGCAGTTCTTC
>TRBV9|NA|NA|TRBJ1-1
CASSARGEGGGSGNTEAFF
TGTGCCAGCAGCGCCCGGGGAGAGGGAGGAGGAAGTGGGAACACTGAAGCTTTCTTT
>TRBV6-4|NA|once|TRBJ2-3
CASSESGESDTQYF
TGTGCCAGCAGTGAGTCGGGAGAATCAGATACGCAGTATTTT
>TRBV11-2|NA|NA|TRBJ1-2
CATLRVNGYTF
TGTGCCACCCTTCGCGTAAATGGCTACACCTTC
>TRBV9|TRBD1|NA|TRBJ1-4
CASSDRESNEKLFF
TGTGCCAGCAGTGACAGGGAGTCTAATGAAAAACTGTTTTTT
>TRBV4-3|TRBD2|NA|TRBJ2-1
CASSHLTSVSYNEQFF
TGCGCCAGCAGCCATCTCACTAGCGTCTCCTACAATGAGCAGTTCTTC
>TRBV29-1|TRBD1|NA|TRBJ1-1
CSVRQGGTEAFF
TGCAGCGTCCGACAGGGCGGCACTGAAGCTTTCTTT
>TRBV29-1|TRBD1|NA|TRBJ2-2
CSVEVLDRANTGELFF
TGCAGCGTTGAAGTCCTGGACAGGGCGAACACCGGGGAGCTGTTTTTT
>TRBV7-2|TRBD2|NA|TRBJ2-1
CASSLGLAGAIEQFF
TGTGCCAGCAGCTTAGGACTAGCGGGGGCTATTGAGCAGTTCTTC
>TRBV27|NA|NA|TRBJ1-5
CASMQGGGNQPQHF
TGTGCCAGCATGCAAGGGGGAGGCAATCAGCCCCAGCATTTT
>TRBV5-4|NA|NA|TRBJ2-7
CASSPDSDYEQYF
TGTGCCAGCAGCCCCGACAGTGACTACGAGCAGTACTTC
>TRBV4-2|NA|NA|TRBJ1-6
CASSPDLGRGNSPLHF
TGTGCCAGCAGCCCTGATTTAGGCAGGGGAAATTCACCCCTCCACTTT
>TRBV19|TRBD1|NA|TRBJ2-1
CASSTGQVNYNEQFF
TGTGCCAGTAGTACGGGACAGGTTAACTACAATGAGCAGTTCTTC
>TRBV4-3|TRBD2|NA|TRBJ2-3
CASSHFGTSIAHTDTQYF
TGCGCCAGCAGCCACTTTGGGACTAGCATAGCCCACACAGATACGCAGTATTTT
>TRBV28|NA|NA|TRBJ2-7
CASSLDSLQAGQYF
TGTGCCAGCAGCCTCGACAGTTTACAAGCGGGGCAGTACTTC
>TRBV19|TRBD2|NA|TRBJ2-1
CASSMGLAGNNEQFF
TGTGCCAGTAGTATGGGCCTAGCGGGGAACAATGAGCAGTTCTTC
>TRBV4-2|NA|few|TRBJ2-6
CASSPPPPRGSGGANVLTF
TGTGCCAGCAGCCCTCCTCCTCCCAGGGGATCGGGCGGGGCCAACGTCCTGACTTTC
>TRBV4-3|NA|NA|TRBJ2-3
CASSQDGGTDTDTQYF
TGCGCCAGCAGCCAAGATGGGGGGACAGACACAGATACGCAGTATTTT
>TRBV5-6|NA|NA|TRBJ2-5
CASSPSGFGQETQYF
TGTGCCAGCAGCCCCTCGGGTTTTGGCCAAGAGACCCAGTACTTC
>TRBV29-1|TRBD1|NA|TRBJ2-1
CSGTGTVSYNEQFF
TGCAGCGGAACCGGGACAGTGTCCTACAATGAGCAGTTCTTC